This T cell receptor beta chain was documented in a study of early T cells in non-severe SARS-CoV-2 infection. About the study: Unsorted whole-blood RNA was sequenced in bulk, leaving chains unpaired.

This CDR3 has 16 amino acids. Germline-derived CDR1 and CDR2 are MNHEY and SMNVEV (reference sequence). Trimming took 5 bases from V and 1 from J, leaving 17 bases between them. Findings and limits, study-wide: Sequences matched to VDJdb favored anti-spike CD8 responses, while private and CD4 specificities were missed.

This clonotype appeared a few times. Antigen: not known. cDNA molecules, individually, were tagged with unique molecular identifiers. TCRdb reanalysed the 5' RACE reads using MiXCR and keeps one entry per CDR3 protein. The repertoire holds around 70,000 distinct CDR3 sequences, with more than 9% as singletons. Material: whole blood. The sequence came from an adult who was a healthcare worker with PCR-confirmed SARS-CoV-2 infection or an uninfected control (not recorded which). The chain recombines TRBV27 with TRBJ1-1; perhaps TRBD1 as D (5 bases). The CDR3 spells CASSATPDRRNTEAFF. CDR3 DNA: TGTGCCAGCAGTGCCACCCCAGACAGAAGGAACACTGAAGCTTTCTTT.